These 14 T cell receptor beta chains came from one sample sequenced in a study of T-cell reconstitution after alpha-beta-depleted transplantation in children. It was with unique molecular identifiers that the TCRbeta library was prepared. TCRdb re-called the PCR reads through MiXCR, storing one row per CDR3 protein. The sample holds approximately 650,000 distinct CDR3 sequences, 10% to 15% seen once. The sample was PBMCs, taken before TCRalphabeta/CD19-depleted stem cell transplant. The receptors here all came from a girl aged 2-10 years with congenital amegakaryocytic thrombocytopenia, due to receive a stem cell transplant.

This clonotype has just a few counts. J is TRBJ2-7 and V is TRBV29-1; 7 nucleotides agree with TRBD1. Trimming cost V 6 bases and J 6 bases; bases outside gene matches: 5. This CDR3 spans 11 amino acids. Germline CDR1 SQVTM, CDR2 ANQGSEA. The CDR3 spells CSVGQVSEQYF. In DNA form, the CDR3 reads TGCAGCGTAGGACAGGTTTCCGAGCAGTACTTC.

This clonotype showed up many times. The chain has TRBV20-1 and TRBJ2-3, with TRBD2 matching 7 bases. Germline values: CDR1 DFQATT, CDR2 SNEGSKA (reference sequence). With 7 bases clipped from V and 2 bases from J, the junction kept 12 bases outside the gene matches. The CDR3 covers 15 residues. The CDR3 spells CSVSERDGDTDTQYF. The CDR3 DNA follows: TGCAGTGTCTCCGAGCGGGATGGGGACACAGATACGCAGTATTTT.

In its sample, this clonotype was seen many times. V and J are TRBV5-1 and TRBJ2-1; 11 bases agree with TRBD2. J was trimmed by 1 base and V by 0 bases; bases with no gene match: 15. CDR3 size: 21 residues. Germline V CDR1 and CDR2: SGHRS, YFSETQ. The CDR3 loop is CASSLATLAGALIISYNEQFF. The CDR3 region has the DNA TGCGCCAGCAGCTTGGCCACACTAGCGGGAGCCCTGATAATATCCTACAATGAGCAGTTCTTC.

The chain combines TRBV5-1 with TRBJ2-7, with D possibly TRBD2 on 6 matching bases. Germline CDR1 SGHRS, CDR2 YFSETQ. V lost 4 bases to trimming and J lost 2 bases, with 16 bases between them. The CDR3 totals 15 residues. The CDR3 loop is CASSARTGVPYEQYF. The CDR3 DNA reads as TGCGCCAGCAGCGCCAGAACGGGGGTACCCTACGAGCAGTACTTC.

The sample holds many counts of this clonotype. The genes are TRBV29-1 and TRBJ2-3; 7 nucleotides match TRBD1. Looked up from germline, CDR1 is SQVTM and CDR2 is ANQGSEA. The ends lost 4 bases at V and 4 bases at J; junction bases unmatched: 8. The CDR3 spans 14 residues. The CDR3 DNA follows: TGCAGCGTTGGAAAACAGGGGTCCCCAGATACGCAGTATTTT. It translates to CSVGKQGSPDTQYF.

Only one count was recorded for this clonotype. Given a much more abundant clone one base away, this may be a read error. The rearrangement links TRBV10-3 to TRBJ2-5; a weak D match, TRBD1 (5 bases). With 4 bases removed from V and 2 bases from J, the gap between germline ends came to 11 bases. Germline CDR1 and CDR2: ENHRY and SYGVKD. CDR3 length: 14 amino acids. The CDR3 nucleotides are TGTGCCATCAGTGGGGCAGGGCGGCAAGAGACCCAGTACTTC. This codes for CAISGAGRQETQYF.

The gene calls are TRBV5-1 and TRBJ1-5; D might be TRBD1 (5 bases). CDR1 and CDR2 (germline): SGHRS, YFSETQ. Trimming removed 2 bases from V and 3 bases from J, with 12 bases in between. This CDR3 comprises 15 residues. The CDR3 loop is CASSFGGSTNQPQHF. The CDR3 nucleotides are TGCGCCAGCAGCTTTGGGGGGTCCACCAATCAGCCCCAGCATTTT.

The chain joins TRBV11-2 to TRBJ2-1; 11 bases fit TRBD2. CDR3 length: 13 residues. CDR1 is SGHAT and CDR2 is FQNNGV in the germline V gene. Germline trimming cut 10 bases from V and 5 bases from J; bases unmatched to any gene: 4. The CDR3 DNA follows: TGTGCCACAGGGACTAGCGGTAACAATGAGCAGTTCTTC. It translates to CATGTSGNNEQFF.

This clonotype came up a few times. The V gene is TRBV5-1, the J gene TRBJ2-5; 8 nucleotides line up with TRBD1. Germline CDR1 and CDR2: SGHRS and YFSETQ. Unmatched junction bases numbered 5, after V lost 0 bases and J lost 4 bases. This CDR3 comprises 15 residues. The CDR3 DNA reads TGCGCCAGCAGCTTGGGAGACAGGGGTATAGAGACCCAGTACTTC. Its translation: CASSLGDRGIETQYF.

This chain uses TRBV20-1 with TRBJ2-7; maybe TRBD2 (5 bases). This CDR3 comprises 14 residues. The V and J ends lost 6 bases and 0 bases respectively, with 15 bases between them. Germline CDR1 reads DFQATT; CDR2 reads SNEGSKA (reference sequence). The CDR3 region is CSATPPDFSYEQYF. The CDR3 nucleotides are TGCAGTGCCACGCCTCCGGACTTCTCCTACGAGCAGTACTTC.

The sample holds a few counts of this clonotype. The chain joins TRBV5-1 to TRBJ2-3; D not resolved. V shed 4 bases and J shed 4 bases, with 10 bases lying between them. This CDR3 region has 13 residues. Per germline, CDR1 SGHRS and CDR2 YFSETQ. The CDR3 nucleotides are TGCGCCAGCAGCGCTCCTGGACCAGATACGCAGTATTTT. Translation gives CASSAPGPDTQYF.

The chain links TRBV25-1 to TRBJ1-2; a weak D match, TRBD1 (5 bases). Trimming left V 6 bases short and J 4 bases short, with 12 bases between. The CDR3 has 13 residues. The germline CDR1 and CDR2 sequences are MGHDK and SYGVNS. The DNA of the CDR3 is TGTGCCAGCAGAGATGGCAGGGTCTATGGCTACACCTTC. It is translated as CASRDGRVYGYTF.

In this sample, this clonotype turned up many times. Compared with germline, one end of the junction differs, possibly owing to a read error. The chain carries TRBV29-1 and TRBJ2-1, with D unresolved. The CDR3 totals 15 residues. Per germline, CDR1 SQVTM and CDR2 ANQGSEA. CDR3 sequence reads: CSVDTTHSSYDEQFF. In DNA form, the CDR3 reads TGCAGCGTCGATACTACCCATAGCTCCTACGATGAGCAGTTCTTC.

The genes are TRBV2 and TRBJ1-1, with D possibly matching TRBD1 (5 bases). V shed 2 bases and J shed 9 bases, with 19 bases lying between them. Per the germline V gene, CDR1 is SNHLY and CDR2 is FYNNEI. The length of the CDR3 is 15 residues. The CDR3 region has the DNA TGTGCCAGCAGTGAAACGACCGGGACTACCGTTAAAGCTTTCTTT. Its protein product is CASSETTGTTVKAFF.